This entry describes one TCR beta chain. What it binds is unknown. Sequencing used immunoSEQ multiplex PCR; TCRdb keeps in-frame clones, though not all of them. The data contain about 64,000 clones, around 87% of them singletons. The record originates from a study of Tregs in tolerant kidney transplant recipients. V lost 1 base to trimming and J lost 1 base, with 5 bases between them. The CDR3 contains 13 residues. Germline-derived CDR1 and CDR2 are SGHRS and YFSETQ. Whole-study findings and limits: The most relevant donor-specific Treg TCRbeta repertoire apparently came from expansion with activated donor B cells. Tolerant patients' donor-specific Tregs expanded beyond overall Tregs, suggesting antigen-driven growth. Findings come from small patient numbers and require larger validation. Changing PCR primers prevented nucleotide comparison between some patients' samples.

Recipients received nonmyeloablative bone marrow transplants from related graft donors, with transient mixed chimerism. Here the sequenced sample was CD4+ T cells from blood (PBMCs), taken 6 months after the transplant. J is TRBJ1-1 and V is TRBV5-1; D unclear. This clonotype was obtained from a human patient who received a combined kidney and bone marrow transplant. Some T cells may be graft donor cells. The CDR3 region is CASSLTENTEAFF. CDR3 nucleotide sequence: TGCGCCAGCAGCTTGACAGAGAACACTGAAGCTTTCTTT. The full variable domain, rest sourced from reference TRBV5-1 and TRBJ1-1, is KAGVTQTPRYLIKTRGQQVTLSCSPISGHRSVSWYQQTPGQGLQFLFEYFSETQRNKGNFPGRFSGRQFSNSRSEMNVSTLELGDSALYLCASSLTENTEAFFGQGTRLTVV.